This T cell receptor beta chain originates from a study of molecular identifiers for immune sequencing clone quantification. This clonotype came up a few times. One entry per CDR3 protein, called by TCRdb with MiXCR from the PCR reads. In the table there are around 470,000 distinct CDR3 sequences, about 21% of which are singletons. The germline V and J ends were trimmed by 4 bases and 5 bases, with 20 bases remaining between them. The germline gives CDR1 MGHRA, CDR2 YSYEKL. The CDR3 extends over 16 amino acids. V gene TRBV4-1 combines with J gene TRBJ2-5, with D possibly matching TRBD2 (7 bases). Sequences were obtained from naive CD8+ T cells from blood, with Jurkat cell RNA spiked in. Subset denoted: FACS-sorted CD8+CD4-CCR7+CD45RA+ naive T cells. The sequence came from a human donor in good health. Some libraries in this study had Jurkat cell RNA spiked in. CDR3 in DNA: TGCGCCAGCAGCCTGGTCGTGGGGGGGGCGGGGGAGACCCAGTACTTC. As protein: CASSLVVGGAGETQYF.